A selection of T cell receptor beta chains follows, all from one sample in a study of blood T cells in healthy people across ages. Each CDR3 protein gets one entry after TCRdb re-called the 5' RACE reads with MiXCR. Of about 1 million distinct CDR3 sequences listed, less than 50% are singletons. Sequenced input: blood. The receptor source for this set is a woman aged 60-75 years in good health. Each CDR3 is given with its conserved first and last residue. Fields, in order: D gene, V gene, clone size, J gene, CDR3 protein, CDR3 DNA. A D gene is named only where the DNA matches it firmly. Clone sizes are given selectively: once, few, many, or a class where the clone is expanded.

>.|TRBV28|.|TRBJ2-7
CASSGGIGEQYF
TGTGCCAGCAGTGGAGGGATCGGGGAGCAGTACTTC
>.|TRBV30|.|TRBJ2-7
CAWTRTRDEQYF
TGTGCCTGGACTAGAACTAGGGACGAGCAGTACTTC
>.|TRBV29-1|few|TRBJ1-2
CSVKGQGSSGYTF
TGCAGCGTCAAAGGGCAGGGATCGTCGGGCTACACCTTC
>TRBD2|TRBV4-2|.|TRBJ2-1
CASSPGTSGRTYDEQFF
TGTGCCAGCAGCCCTGGGACTAGCGGGAGGACTTACGATGAGCAGTTCTTC
>TRBD1|TRBV7-8|.|TRBJ2-3
CASSFRQGRTDTQYF
TGTGCCAGCAGCTTCCGACAGGGTAGGACAGATACGCAGTATTTT
>.|TRBV5-1|.|TRBJ1-5
CASSLDSPLGPQHF
TGCGCCAGCAGCTTGGACAGCCCCCTAGGGCCCCAGCATTTT
>TRBD1|TRBV20-1|.|TRBJ2-7
CSAFGDRASEQYF
TGCAGTGCTTTTGGGGACAGGGCTTCCGAGCAGTACTTC
>TRBD1|TRBV20-1|few|TRBJ2-7
CSADPGQHYEQYF
TGCAGTGCGGACCCGGGACAGCACTACGAGCAGTACTTC
>TRBD2|TRBV20-1|.|TRBJ2-7
CSARDILAGNNEQYF
TGCAGTGCTAGAGATATACTAGCGGGAAACAATGAGCAGTACTTC
>TRBD1|TRBV5-1|many|TRBJ2-1
CASSLEGTGLNRQFF
TGCGCCAGCAGCCTGGAGGGGACAGGACTAAACAGACAGTTCTTC
>.|TRBV28|.|TRBJ2-1
CATSTPGQGYNEQFF
TGTGCCACCTCCACCCCGGGGCAGGGATACAATGAGCAGTTCTTC
>.|TRBV5-1|.|TRBJ1-1
CASSLFGVGTVANTEAFF
TGCGCCAGCAGCTTGTTCGGTGTCGGCACGGTGGCCAACACTGAAGCTTTCTTT
>.|TRBV2|few|TRBJ2-7
CASNPDGPGEQYF
TGTGCCAGCAACCCGGACGGGCCGGGGGAGCAGTACTTC
>.|TRBV9|once|TRBJ1-2
CAGSLDRDYGYTF
TGTGCCGGCAGCCTGGACCGGGACTATGGCTACACCTTC
>TRBD2|TRBV25-1|.|TRBJ2-5
CASRRGLAGGNEQYF
TGTGCCAGCAGGAGGGGGCTAGCGGGAGGTAATGAGCAGTACTTC
>TRBD2|TRBV7-2|.|TRBJ2-3
CASSFTAAGGGTDTQYF
TGTGCCAGCAGCTTCACCGCAGCGGGAGGGGGCACAGATACGCAGTATTTT
>.|TRBV13|.|TRBJ1-2
CASSLGLSFYGYTF
TGTGCCAGCAGCTTAGGCCTTTCCTTCTATGGCTACACCTTC